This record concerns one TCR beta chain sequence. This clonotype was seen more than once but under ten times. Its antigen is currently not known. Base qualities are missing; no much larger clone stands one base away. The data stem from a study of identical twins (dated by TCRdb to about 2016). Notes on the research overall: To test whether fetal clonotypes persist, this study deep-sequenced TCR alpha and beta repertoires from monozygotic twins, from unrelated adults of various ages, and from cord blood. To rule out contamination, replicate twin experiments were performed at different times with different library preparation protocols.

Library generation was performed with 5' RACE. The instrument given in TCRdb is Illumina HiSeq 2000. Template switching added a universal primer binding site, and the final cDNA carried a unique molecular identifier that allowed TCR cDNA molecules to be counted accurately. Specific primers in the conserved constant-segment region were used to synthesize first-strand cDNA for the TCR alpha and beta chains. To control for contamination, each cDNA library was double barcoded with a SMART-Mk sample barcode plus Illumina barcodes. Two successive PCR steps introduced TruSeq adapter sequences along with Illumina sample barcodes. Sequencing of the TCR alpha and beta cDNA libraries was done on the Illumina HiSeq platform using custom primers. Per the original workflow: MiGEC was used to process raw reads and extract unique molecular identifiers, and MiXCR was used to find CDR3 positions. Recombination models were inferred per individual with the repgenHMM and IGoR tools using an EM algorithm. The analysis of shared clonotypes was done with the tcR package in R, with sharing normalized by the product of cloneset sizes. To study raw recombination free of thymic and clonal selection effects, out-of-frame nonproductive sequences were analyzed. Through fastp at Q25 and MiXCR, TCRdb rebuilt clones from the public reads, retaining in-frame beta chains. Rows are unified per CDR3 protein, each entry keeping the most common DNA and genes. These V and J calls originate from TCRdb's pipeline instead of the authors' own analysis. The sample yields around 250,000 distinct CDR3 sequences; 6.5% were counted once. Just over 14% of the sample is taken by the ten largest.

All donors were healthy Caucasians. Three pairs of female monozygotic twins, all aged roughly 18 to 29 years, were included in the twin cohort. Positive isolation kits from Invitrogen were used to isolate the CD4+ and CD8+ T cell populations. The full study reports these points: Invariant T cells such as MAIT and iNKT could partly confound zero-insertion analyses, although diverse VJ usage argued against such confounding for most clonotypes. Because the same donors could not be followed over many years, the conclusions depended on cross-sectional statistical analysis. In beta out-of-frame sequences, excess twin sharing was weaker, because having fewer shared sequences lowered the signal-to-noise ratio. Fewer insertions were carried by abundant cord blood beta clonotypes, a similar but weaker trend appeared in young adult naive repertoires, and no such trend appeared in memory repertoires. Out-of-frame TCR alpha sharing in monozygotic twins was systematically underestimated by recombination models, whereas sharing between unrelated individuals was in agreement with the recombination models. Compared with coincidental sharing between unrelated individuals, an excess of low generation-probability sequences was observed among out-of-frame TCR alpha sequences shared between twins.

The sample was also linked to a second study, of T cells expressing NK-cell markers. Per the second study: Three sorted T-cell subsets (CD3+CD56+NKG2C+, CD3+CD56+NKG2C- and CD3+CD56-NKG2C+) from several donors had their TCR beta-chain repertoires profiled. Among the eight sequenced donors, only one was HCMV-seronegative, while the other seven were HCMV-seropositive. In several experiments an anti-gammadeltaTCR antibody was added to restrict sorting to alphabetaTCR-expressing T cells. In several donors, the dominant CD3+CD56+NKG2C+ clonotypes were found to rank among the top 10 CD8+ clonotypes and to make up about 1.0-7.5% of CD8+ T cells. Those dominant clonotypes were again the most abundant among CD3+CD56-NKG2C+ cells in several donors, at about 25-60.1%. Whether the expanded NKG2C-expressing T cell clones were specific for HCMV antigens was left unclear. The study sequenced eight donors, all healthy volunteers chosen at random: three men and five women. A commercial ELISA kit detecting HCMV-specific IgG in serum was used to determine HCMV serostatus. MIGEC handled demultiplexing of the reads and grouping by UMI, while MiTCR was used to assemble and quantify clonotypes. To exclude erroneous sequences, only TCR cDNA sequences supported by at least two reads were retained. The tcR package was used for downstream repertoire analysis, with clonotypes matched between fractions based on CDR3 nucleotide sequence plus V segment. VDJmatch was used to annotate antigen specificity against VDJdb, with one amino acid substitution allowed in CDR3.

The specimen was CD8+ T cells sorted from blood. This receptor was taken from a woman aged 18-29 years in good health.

The CDR3 loop reads CASSEYGASTDTQYF. The sequenced DNA: TGTGCCAGCAGCGAGTACGGGGCTAGCACAGATACGCAGTATTTT. This chain is built from TRBV9 and TRBJ2-3; the D gene is perhaps TRBD1 or TRBD2, each of them matching over 5 bases. V and J are truncated by 3 bases and 0 bases respectively, leaving an intervening sequence of 11 bases. CDR1 and CDR2 are read off the germline V gene as SGDLS and YYNGEE. From cysteine to phenylalanine, the CDR3 is 15 amino acids long. Just the 45-base CDR3 DNA is kept, in frame starting at base 1.